The 22 T cell receptor beta chains given below trace back to one sample, sequenced in a study of blood T cell repertoires in COVID-19. Data came from immunoSEQ multiplex PCR; TCRdb stores just in-frame clones and leaves some out. The sample includes roughly 230,000 clones, roughly 84% of them seen just once. Source material: peripheral blood. Receptors originate from a man aged 50 to 59 with active or convalescent COVID-19.

The chain carries TRBV28 and TRBJ2-1; possible D gene TRBD1, 5 bases. CDR1 and CDR2 from the germline V gene are MDHEN and SYDVKM. CDR3 length: 15 residues. V was clipped by 6 bases and J by 2 bases, with 14 bases between them. The CDR3: CASSPDSRTYNEQFF. CDR3 nucleotides: TGTGCCAGCAGCCCTGACAGTAGGACCTACAATGAGCAGTTCTTC.

This chain's CDR3 is CASSQGQGADTGELFF. In nucleotides, the CDR3 is TGCGCCAGCAGCCAAGGACAGGGGGCCGACACCGGGGAGCTGTTTTTT. This chain connects TRBV4-3 to TRBJ2-2, with 10 nucleotides matching TRBD1. The CDR3 contains 16 residues. Germline V gene sequence: CDR1 LGHNA, CDR2 YSLEER. V was pared by 1 base and J by 3 bases, with 2 bases of the junction left unmatched.

The genes are TRBV9 and TRBJ2-2; perhaps TRBD2 as D (7 bases). The CDR3 runs 17 residues. Germline V CDR1 and CDR2: SGDLS, YYNGEE. Trimming pared 0 bases from V and 3 bases from J, leaving 15 bases between. CDR3 coding DNA: TGTGCCAGCAGCGTAGATTTTGGGGGGGGCCACACCGGGGAGCTGTTTTTT. Protein: CASSVDFGGGHTGELFF.

This clone was seen at least ten times. This chain uses TRBV12-5 with TRBJ2-1; D is possibly TRBD1 (6 bases). CDR1 is LGHNT, CDR2 FRNRAP, per germline. Trimming pared 1 base from V and 5 bases from J, leaving 9 bases between. The CDR3 has 14 amino acids. CDR3 coding DNA: TGTGCTAGTGGTTTGGGCCACAGGGACAATGAGCAGTTCTTC. It codes for CASGLGHRDNEQFF.

This clone has only one observation. The V gene is TRBV11-2, the J gene TRBJ1-1, with TRBD1 matching 7 bases. Germline V gene lookup returns CDR1 SGHAT and CDR2 FQNNGV. V gave up 4 bases and J gave up 1 base; unmatched junction bases: 6. This CDR3 spans 15 amino acids. DNA of the CDR3: TGTGCCAGCAGCTCGAGACAGGGTAGGAACACTGAAGCTTTCTTT. It codes for CASSSRQGRNTEAFF.

The rearrangement joins TRBV6-5 to TRBJ1-4; D ambiguous. Germline-derived CDR1 and CDR2 are MNHEY and SVGAGI. Trimming took off 4 bases at V and 0 bases at J, with 6 bases between the two ends. The CDR3 is made up of 14 amino acids. Here the CDR3 DNA reads TGTGCCAGCAGTTTGCAGGCAACTAATGAAAAACTGTTTTTT. Translating gives CASSLQATNEKLFF.

In its sample, this clone was seen once. The chain joins TRBV27 to TRBJ1-2; 9 positions agree with TRBD1. V was pared by 0 bases and J by 7 bases, with 6 bases of the junction left unmatched. Germline V gene sequence: CDR1 MNHEY, CDR2 SMNVEV (reference sequence). CDR3 length: 15 residues. The CDR3 region is CASSLSGQGIGGYTF. The CDR3 DNA sequence: TGTGCCAGCAGTTTATCGGGACAGGGTATTGGTGGCTACACCTTC.

The V gene is TRBV12-2, the J gene TRBJ2-1; TRBD2 reflects the table's D call only, with no check against the DNA. TRBV12-2 is a documented pseudogene. CDR3 length: 19 residues. The CDR3 here is CASRLGVGSGVSSYNEQFF. DNA of the CDR3: TGTGCAAGTCGCTTAGGGGTTGGTAGCGGGGTGAGCTCCTACAATGAGCAGTTCTTC.

CDR3 DNA sequence: TGCGCCAGCAGCTTGGGTTCTAGCGGAGAGACCCAGTACTTC. It specifies CASSLGSSGETQYF. The chain employs TRBV5-1 and TRBJ2-5; the match to TRBD2 covers 7 bases. CDR3 length equals 14 residues. Unmatched junction bases numbered 3, after V lost 0 bases and J lost 4 bases. The V gene's germline CDR1 is SGHRS and CDR2 YFSETQ.

The J gene is TRBJ1-6, the V gene TRBV7-9, with D unresolved. This CDR3 is 14 amino acids long. Germline assignment: CDR1 SEHNR and CDR2 FQNEAQ (reference sequence). Trimming shortened V by 5 bases and J by 5 bases, and 10 bases separated the two germline ends. The CDR3, as DNA: TGTGCCAGCAGCCCGGGTCAGAATAATTCACCCCTCCACTTT. This gives the protein CASSPGQNNSPLHF.

To note about this clone: Other DNA sequences from this sample encode an identical CDR3 as well. The V and J genes are TRBV7-8 and TRBJ1-1; 7 bases are shared with TRBD1. The germline V gene encodes CDR1 SGHVS and CDR2 FQNEAQ. With 5 bases clipped from V and 4 bases from J, the junction kept 4 bases outside the gene matches. This CDR3 is built from 13 residues. CDR3 residues: CASSRPGGTEAFF. CDR3 sequence (DNA): TGTGCCAGCAGCCGCCCAGGGGGCACTGAAGCTTTCTTT.

The genes are TRBV30 and TRBJ1-3, with 7 bases fitting TRBD1. V lost 0 bases, J lost 2 bases, and 7 bases stayed unmatched. Germline CDR1 GTSNPN, CDR2 SVGIG (reference sequence). This CDR3 is 16 amino acids long. CDR3 bases: TGTGCCTGGAGTGTAATAGGGGGCCGGCCTGGAAACACCATATATTTT. Protein: CAWSVIGGRPGNTIYF.

This chain joins TRBV6-4 and TRBJ2-1; 14 bases align to TRBD2. After removal of 5 bases from V and 7 bases from J, the junction contained 4 bases not matched to a gene. The CDR3 runs to 15 residues. Germline values: CDR1 MRHNA, CDR2 SNTAGT. The CDR3 DNA follows: TGTGCCAGCAGTCTGACTAGCGGGGGGGGTAATGAGCAGTTCTTC. Translating it yields CASSLTSGGGNEQFF.

The CDR3 reads CASSHSTADTQYF. DNA for the CDR3: TGTGCCAGCAGTCACTCTACGGCAGATACGCAGTATTTT. V usage is TRBV7-7 and J usage is TRBJ2-3, with D uncertain. V lost 6 bases, J lost 4 bases, and 11 bases lay in between. CDR3 length: 13 amino acids. The germline V gene encodes CDR1 SSHAT and CDR2 FNYEAQ (reference sequence).

The chain links TRBV7-3 to TRBJ2-7; tentatively, D is TRBD1 (5 bases). The CDR3 covers 14 residues. Germline V lookup: CDR1 SGHTA, CDR2 FQGTGA. Trimming removed 4 bases at V and 0 bases at J, with 10 bases between. The CDR3 here is CASSSQGYSYEQYF. The DNA of the CDR3 is TGTGCCAGCAGCTCGCAGGGATACTCCTACGAGCAGTACTTC. The variable domain in full, completed from reference TRBV7-3 and TRBJ2-7, reads GAGVSQTPSNKVTEKGKYVELRCDPISGHTALYWYRQSLGQGPEFLIYFQGTGAADDSGLPNDRFFAVRPEGSVSTLKIQRTERGDSAVYLCASSSQGYSYEQYFGPGTRLTVT.

Comment on this clone: Germline is not matched at one junction end, which may reflect a read error. This chain uses TRBV2 with TRBJ2-1; 7 nucleotides line up with TRBD1. The CDR3 covers 12 residues. Germline assignment: CDR1 SNHLY and CDR2 FYNNEI. The CDR3 DNA sequence: TGTGCCAGCAGTGTTTCCAGGGACAGCAGGATCTTC. Amino acid sequence: CASSVSRDSRIF.

The chain carries TRBV19 and TRBJ1-4; 7 bases fit TRBD1. This CDR3 region has 15 residues. V dropped 2 bases and J dropped 10; count of bases not matched to a gene: 10. CDR1 and CDR2 from the germline V gene are LNHDA and SQIVND (reference sequence). CDR3 residues: CASSISTGEMVKLFF. CDR3 sequence (DNA): TGTGCCAGTAGTATATCAACAGGGGAAATGGTAAAACTGTTTTTT.

The chain combines TRBV4-1 with TRBJ1-2; 7 nucleotides align to TRBD1. Per germline, CDR1 MGHRA and CDR2 YSYEKL. Trimming took 1 base from V and 8 from J; bases not matched to a gene: 7. This CDR3 spans 14 amino acids. The CDR3 DNA reads as TGCGCCAGCAGCCAAGCGGGTAGGGGGCAGGGCTACACCTTC. It yields the protein CASSQAGRGQGYTF.

This clone has a single count. The chain joins TRBV29-1 to TRBJ2-1; 12 bases map to TRBD1. The length of the CDR3 is 12 residues. The V gene end was trimmed by 6 bases and the J gene end by 9 bases; junction bases not matched to a gene: 3. The V gene's germline CDR1 is SQVTM and CDR2 ANQGSEA. CDR3 sequence: CSVGTGGTEQFF. The CDR3 DNA reads TGCAGCGTCGGGACAGGGGGCACTGAGCAGTTCTTC.

The chain uses TRBV15 and TRBJ1-1, with 9 bases identical to TRBD1. Looked up from germline, CDR1 is LNHNV and CDR2 is YYDKDF (reference sequence). There are 13 residues in the CDR3. J gave up 5 bases and V 7 bases, and 5 bases lay outside the gene matches. The CDR3, as DNA: TGTGCCACCACTGACAGGGGGGGGACTGAAGCTTTCTTT. Amino acids: CATTDRGGTEAFF.

V gene TRBV7-8 combines with J gene TRBJ1-4, with D tentatively TRBD1 (6 bases). The germline CDR1 and CDR2 sequences are SGHVS and FQNEAQ. The CDR3 is 14 amino acids. V was shortened by 4 bases and J by 2 bases, with 8 bases between the two germline ends. The CDR3 DNA follows: TGTGCCAGCAGCTACAGGGATACTAATGAAAAACTGTTTTTT. Residues: CASSYRDTNEKLFF.

This clone is a singleton in its sample. This chain links TRBV5-1 with TRBJ1-3, with 9 bases that match TRBD1. CDR3 length equals 17 residues. The V gene's germline CDR1 is SGHRS and CDR2 YFSETQ. Trimming removed 0 bases from V and 0 bases from J; junction bases left unmatched: 4. DNA for the CDR3: TGCGCCAGCAGCTTGGAAGGGGGACAGGGCTCTGGAAACACCATATATTTT. Its protein is CASSLEGGQGSGNTIYF.